The subject of this entry is one T cell receptor (beta chain). The antigen is not known. This CDR3 fails to terminate in the conserved phenylalanine or tryptophan, so it likely reflects a read error. The data are from a study of metastatic and nonmetastatic thyroid tumors. For the study at large: Across blood and tumor or nodule tissue, repertoires from malignant and benign thyroid patients were compared with one another. Study-wide points: Benign nodules were reported to have significantly lower TCR beta diversity than malignant thyroid tumors, in blood and tumor.

Each patient came to thyroid surgery without any prior treatment (of any kind). The germline gives CDR1 DFQATT, CDR2 SNEGSKA (reference sequence). Trimming left V 4 bases short and J 0 bases short, with 16 bases between. The CDR3 contains 15 residues. As processed by the authors: Between-group CDR3 differences, defined by clinicopathological status, yielded a distant-metastasis classifier for papillary thyroid cancer. MiXCR re-clonotyped the PCR reads for TCRdb. TCRdb, rather than the study authors, made the V and J calls. The profile covers some 8,400 clones, with approximately 44% appearing a single time and 30% to 40% taken by the ten largest.

The specimen sequenced was tumor tissue. This sequence originates from a male donor with papillary thyroid cancer or a benign thyroid nodule (not recorded which). Some clones in this sample may be carry-over from other donors' samples. The chain couples TRBV20-1 to TRBJ2-7; no clear D. CDR3 sequence reads: CSATLWNSVSYEQYL. CDR3 nucleotide sequence: TGCAGTGCTACCTTATGGAACAGCGTCTCCTACGAGCAGTACCTC.